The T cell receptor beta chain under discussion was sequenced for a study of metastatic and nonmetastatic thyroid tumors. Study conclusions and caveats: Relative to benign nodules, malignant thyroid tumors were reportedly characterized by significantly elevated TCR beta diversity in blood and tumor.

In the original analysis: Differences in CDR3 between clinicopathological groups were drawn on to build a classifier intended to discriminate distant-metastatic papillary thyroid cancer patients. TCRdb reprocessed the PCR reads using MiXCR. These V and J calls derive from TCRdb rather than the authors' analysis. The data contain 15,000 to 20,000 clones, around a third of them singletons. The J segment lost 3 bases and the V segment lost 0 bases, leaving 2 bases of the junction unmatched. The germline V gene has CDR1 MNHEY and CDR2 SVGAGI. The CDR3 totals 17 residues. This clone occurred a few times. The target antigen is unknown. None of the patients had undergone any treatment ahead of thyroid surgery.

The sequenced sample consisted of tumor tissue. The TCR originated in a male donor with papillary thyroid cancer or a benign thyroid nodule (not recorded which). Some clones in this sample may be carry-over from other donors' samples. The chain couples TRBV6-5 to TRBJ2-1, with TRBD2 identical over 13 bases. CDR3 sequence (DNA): TGTGCCAGCAGTTACTCCGGACTAGCGGGAGTCTACAATGAGCAGTTCTTC. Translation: CASSYSGLAGVYNEQFF.